The 6 T cell receptor beta chains below come from one sample, sequenced in a study of blood T cell repertoires in COVID-19. Assay: immunoSEQ multiplex PCR; the TCRdb copy retains only in-frame clones and omits some. The sample holds about 170,000 clones, 70% to 90% seen once. The sequenced sample was peripheral blood. These receptor sequences come from a woman of 80 years or more with COVID-19, enrolled during active disease.

This chain joins TRBV2 and TRBJ2-5, with D tentatively TRBD2 (5 bases). This CDR3 contains 13 residues. Germline CDR1 and CDR2: SNHLY and FYNNEI. Trimming removed 6 bases from V and 5 bases from J, with 13 bases in between. The DNA for the CDR3 is TGTGCCAGCAGCCTTCTAGCTGGGGAGACCCAGTACTTC. Translation gives CASSLLAGETQYF.

The chain uses TRBV7-9 and TRBJ1-3; D remains ambiguous. V was trimmed by 4 bases and J by 0 bases, leaving 13 bases between them. This CDR3 region has 16 residues. Germline loops: CDR1 SEHNR, CDR2 FQNEAQ (reference sequence). The CDR3 here is CASSSTRGISGNTIYF. Here the CDR3 DNA reads TGTGCCAGCAGCTCCACACGGGGAATCTCTGGAAACACCATATATTTT. Combining the CDR3 with reference TRBV7-9 and TRBJ1-3 gives the whole variable domain DTGVSQNPRHKITKRGQNVTFRCDPISEHNRLYWYRQTLGQGPEFLTYFQNEAQLEKSRLLSDRFSAERPKGSFSTLEIQRTEQGDSAMYLCASSSTRGISGNTIYFGEGSWLTVV.

The rearrangement links TRBV2 to TRBJ2-2; D might be TRBD2 (6 bases). Trimming shortened V by 6 bases and J by 4 bases, and 15 bases separated the two germline ends. There are 15 residues in the CDR3. The germline V gene encodes CDR1 SNHLY and CDR2 FYNNEI. DNA for the CDR3: TGTGCCAGCAGGGCTGTGGGAGGCCGCACCGGGGAGCTGTTTTTT. It is translated as CASRAVGGRTGELFF.

The chain employs TRBV2 and TRBJ2-1; 11 bases map to TRBD2. Looked up from germline, CDR1 is SNHLY and CDR2 is FYNNEI. The J segment lost 9 bases and the V segment lost 6 bases, leaving 7 bases of the junction unmatched. The CDR3 length is 14 residues. The CDR3, as DNA: TGTGCCAGCAGATCCGGACTAGCGGGTTTTGAGCAGTTCTTC. Its protein product is CASRSGLAGFEQFF.

This sequence joins TRBV10-1 and TRBJ2-1, with 11 nucleotides matching TRBD1. The junction had 6 bases not matched to a gene; V was cut back by 0 bases and J by 8 bases. Germline-derived CDR1 and CDR2 are WNHNN and SYGVQD (reference sequence). The CDR3 has 16 residues. CDR3 sequence: CASSESGQGAGDEQFF. In DNA, the CDR3 is TGCGCCAGCAGTGAGTCAGGACAGGGGGCGGGCGATGAGCAGTTCTTC.

This clone was counted once. The V gene is TRBV7-2, the J gene TRBJ1-3, with no clear D. The CDR3 covers 13 residues. Germline CDR1 is SGHTA and CDR2 is FQGNSA. Trimming removed 4 bases from V and 4 bases from J, with 8 bases in between. The CDR3 loop is CASSSPLGNTIYF. For the CDR3, the DNA is TGTGCCAGCAGCTCCCCACTCGGAAACACCATATATTTT.